This T cell receptor beta chain is from a study of T cells after yellow fever vaccination. General study findings and limits: Only a minor proportion of clonotypes was detected across both CD4 and CD8 compartments. It was the secondary response that reached its peak faster, day 5 versus 15, but it was weaker. Reappearing after the booster were most of the clones from primary vaccination (less than 97% CD4, approximately 88% CD8).

Conversion of TCR transcripts into cDNA relied on 5'RACE template switching, which added a universal primer site and UMIs. TCRdb ran MiXCR on the 5' RACE reads and lists one entry per CDR3 protein. The sample records about 360,000 distinct CDR3 sequences, more than 5.5% being singletons. This clonotype was detected ten times or more. The target antigen is unknown. The sample was PBMCs, taken 5 days after the yellow fever booster vaccination. This clonotype was sampled from a man in his thirties or forties who received the YFV17D yellow fever vaccine.

The CDR3 here is CASSEYRVQETQYF. CDR3 DNA sequence: TGCGCCAGCAGTGAGTACCGGGTTCAAGAGACCCAGTACTTC. The rearrangement links TRBV10-2 to TRBJ2-5; D uncertain. Trimming cost V 1 base and J 2 bases, with 8 bases left between them. Germline V gene data show CDR1 as WSHSY and CDR2 as SAAADI. The CDR3 contains 14 residues.